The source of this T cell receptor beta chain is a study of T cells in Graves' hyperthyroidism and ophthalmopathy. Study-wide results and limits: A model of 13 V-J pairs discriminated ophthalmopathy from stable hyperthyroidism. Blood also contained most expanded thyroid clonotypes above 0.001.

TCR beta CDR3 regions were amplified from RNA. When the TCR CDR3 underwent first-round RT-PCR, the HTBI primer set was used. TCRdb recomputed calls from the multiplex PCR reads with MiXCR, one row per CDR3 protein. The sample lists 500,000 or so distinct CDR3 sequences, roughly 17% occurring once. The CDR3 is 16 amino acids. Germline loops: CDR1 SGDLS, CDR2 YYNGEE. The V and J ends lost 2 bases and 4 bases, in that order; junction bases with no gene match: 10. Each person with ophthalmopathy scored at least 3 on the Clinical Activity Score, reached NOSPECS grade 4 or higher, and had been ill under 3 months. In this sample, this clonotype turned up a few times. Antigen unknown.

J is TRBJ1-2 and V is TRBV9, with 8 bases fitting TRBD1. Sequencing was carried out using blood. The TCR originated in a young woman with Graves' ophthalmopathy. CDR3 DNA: TGTGCCAGCAGCGTTGACGGACAGGGCGGTCGCTATGGCTACACCTTC. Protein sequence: CASSVDGQGGRYGYTF.